This T cell receptor beta chain was sequenced for a study of T cells after yellow fever vaccination (dated by TCRdb to between 2018 and 2021). In the study overall: The SMART-Seq v4 Ultra Low Input RNA kit was used to prepare libraries from fractions with low cell numbers. Blood was collected at multiple timepoints before and after primary and secondary immunization, and bulk PBMC replicates and cell subsets were isolated. Bulk TCR alpha and beta repertoires were sequenced longitudinally to track T-cell clones before and after primary and booster YFV17D yellow fever vaccination. Two healthy male donors made up the cohort, one aged 18 to 29 years and the other aged 30 to 40 years.

Interpreted using the paper, the treatment or condition label stands for: live attenuated yellow fever vaccine strain. A standard Ficoll-Paque protocol was used to isolate PBMCs from peripheral blood. Dynabeads CD4 and CD8 positive selection kits were used to isolate the CD4 and CD8 T-cell fractions. TriZol was used to extract RNA from bulk PBMCs, CD4 and CD8 fractions, and dextramer-positive and dextramer-negative fractions. What the work shows at the level of the full study, not this receptor alone: Computational filtering was required because FACS-sorted repertoires could contain abundant contaminating clonotypes from the bulk population. Most clones expanded after primary vaccination were re-detected after the booster (around 96% of CD4 and around 86% of CD8), suggesting broad memory maintenance. The secondary T-cell response was weaker than the primary response but faster, peaking on day 5 instead of day 15. A small share of clonotypes occurred in both CD4 and CD8 compartments, likely arising from convergent recombination. Because only a couple of donors were included in the study, the extent to which the findings can be generalized is limited.

TCR cDNA was synthesized by 5'RACE template switching, through which a universal primer site and unique molecular identifiers were introduced. cDNA synthesis was primed from both the TCR alpha and TCR beta constant segments. Libraries were amplified in two PCR steps, with sample barcodes and sequencing adapters added in the second step. Libraries were sequenced on Illumina HiSeq 2500 (2x100 bp) or NovaSeq (2x150 bp). Per the authors' processing: MIGEC was used to demultiplex reads and collapse the reads into UMI consensus sequences, and MiXCR was used for V(D)J alignment. Using edgeR on replicate PBMC samples, clonotypes were called vaccine-responding if FDR was below 0.01 and the log2 fold change was above 5 up to day 15. Each bulk clonotype was labeled CD4 or CD8 based on which sequenced repertoire, CD4 or CD8, contained the clonotype at higher abundance. TCRdb reprocessed the public reads (quality trimming at Q25 with fastp, clone calling with MiXCR) and kept in-frame beta chains. Records with the same CDR3 protein are collapsed into one entry carrying the most frequent genes and DNA. TCRdb assigned the V and J calls; the authors' analysis was not used. Counted in this sample were roughly 180,000 distinct CDR3 sequences; approximately 6.2% of them appeared once. Roughly 3% of the sample goes to the ten largest clones.

This clonotype was detected ten times or more. The antigen this receptor binds is unknown. No quality values exist for individual bases; no much larger clone is one base distant. The CDR3 sequence holds 15 residues, the cysteine and phenylalanine included. Here the CDR3 DNA is all that survives: 45 bases in frame from base 1. The source material was CD4+ T cells sorted from PBMCs, sampled on the day of the first yellow fever vaccination. Recombination linked TRBV21-1 to TRBJ1-6; the table's D call, TRBD1, was not checked against the DNA. TRBV21-1 is tagged as a pseudogene. This TCR was recovered from a man between 18 and 29 years old who received the YFV17D yellow fever vaccine. The CDR3 is CASSVRDTYNSPLHF. The sequence in DNA is TGTGCCAGCAGCGTTCGGGACACTTATAATTCACCCCTCCACTTT.